This T cell receptor (beta chain) derives from a study of monozygotic twins with inflammatory bowel disease. As to this clonotype: Antigen unknown.

Overall study results and limits: Immunosuppressive treatments differing between patients may have added repertoire variability. Using the inverse Simpson index, IBD patients had lower TCRbeta diversity than healthy co-twins.

After re-calling the 5' RACE reads, TCRdb lists one entry per CDR3 protein, DNA absent. The sample table sets out some 200,000 distinct CDR3 sequences. Per the germline V gene, CDR1 is MNHNY and CDR2 is SVGAGI (reference sequence). The CDR3 consists of 13 residues. Input material: blood. This receptor was taken from a human donor with ulcerative colitis or Crohn's disease, or a healthy co-twin of an affected twin (not recorded which). V gene TRBV6-6 combines with J gene TRBJ2-7; TCRdb outputs TRBD1, but without DNA this stays unchecked. CDR3 residues: CASGGRISYEQYF.